This T cell receptor (beta chain) stems from a study of neurological immune-mediated disorders. This clonotype was seen repeatedly, ten times or more. Its target is unknown. In germline, CDR1 is DFQATT, CDR2 SNEGSKA (reference sequence). The V gene end was trimmed by 3 bases and the J gene end by 1 base; junction bases not matched to a gene: 5. CDR3 size: 14 residues. Study conclusions and caveats: The absence of shared CDR3 amino acid sequences among expanded clones across subjects suggests private repertoires in all groups.

By 5'RACE with 10-nucleotide random UMIs, the cDNA was made. Each CDR3 protein gets one entry after TCRdb re-called the 5' RACE reads with MiXCR. The table records approximately 100,000 distinct CDR3 sequences, 10% to 13% of them present only once. Time point in this sample: longitudinal time-point 3. The TCR comes from a female donor with HTLV-1-associated myelopathy (HAM/TSP). The specimen sequenced was PBMCs. The rearrangement joins TRBV20-1 to TRBJ1-1, with 7 bases fitting TRBD1. This chain's CDR3 is CSARYGTANTEAFF. Written as DNA, the CDR3 is TGCAGTGCTAGGTATGGGACAGCGAACACTGAAGCTTTCTTT.